This section outlines one T cell receptor (beta chain) sequence together with its context. Its antigen is currently unknown. These data come from a study of Ad26.COV2.S vaccination and SARS-CoV-2 variants. General observations from the study: Spike-specific CD8+ and CD4+ T cell responses reportedly showed substantial breadth after vaccination. Non-spike TCR breadth was similar in vaccine and placebo recipients.

This CDR3 comprises 13 residues. V gave up 5 bases and J gave up 2 bases, with 9 bases separating them. The germline V gene encodes CDR1 SEHNR and CDR2 FQNEAQ (reference sequence). This table comes from immunoSEQ multiplex PCR, and its TCRdb copy is limited to in-frame clones, with some not included. The repertoire holds 350,000 to 450,000 clones, approximately 81% seen once, with approximately 3.5% in the top ten. Treatment noted: some 20 received Ad26.COV2.S at low or high dose, single or two shots; roughly 5 received placebo; per-sample allocation not given. Day 63 after the first injection of vaccine or placebo was the sampling time. At a Boston site, the person donating was an adult of 18-55 years.

This chain joins TRBV7-9 and TRBJ1-2; D is possibly TRBD1 (5 bases). The sequences come from peripheral blood, collected in a trial of Ad26.COV2.S vaccine versus placebo. This sequence originates from a person aged 18 to 59 who received the Ad26.COV2.S COVID-19 vaccine or a placebo. The CDR3 sequence: CASSTGPNYGYTF. CDR3 nucleotide sequence: TGTGCCAGCAGCACGGGACCGAACTATGGCTACACCTTC.